This TCR beta chain was documented in a study of shared clonotypes between healthy human individuals. Per the germline V gene, CDR1 is SEHNR and CDR2 is FQNEAQ (reference sequence). V was clipped by 5 bases and J by 9 bases; unmatched bases: 17. This CDR3 has 16 amino acids. Sorted-subset replicate PCR reactions contained roughly 190 ng DNA, corresponding to roughly 29,000 T cell genomes. Libraries were prepared by immunoSEQ multiplex PCR; TCRdb keeps only in-frame clonotypes and omits some of them. The table lists approximately 740,000 clones, less than 85% of them singletons, with 1.5% to 2% in the top ten. Of note for this clone: Its antigen is unidentified.

Regarding the study as a whole: Memory subsets had estimated richness that was generally smaller than that of naive subsets. Rarefaction demonstrated incomplete sorted-subset sequencing despite large depth.

The sequence derives from a woman aged 25 to 39 in good health. The chain couples TRBV7-9 to TRBJ2-7, with TRBD1 matching 9 bases. The specimen sequenced was memory CD4+ T cells sorted from blood. Subset described: CD45RA-negative fraction. CDR3 nucleotides: TGTGCCAGCAGCCGAAAGGACCCGGGACAGGGAGGAAGGCAGTACTTC. Translating gives CASSRKDPGQGGRQYF. The full variable domain, rest sourced from reference TRBV7-9 and TRBJ2-7, is DTGVSQNPRHKITKRGQNVTFRCDPISEHNRLYWYRQTLGQGPEFLTYFQNEAQLEKSRLLSDRFSAERPKGSFSTLEIQRTEQGDSAMYLCASSRKDPGQGGRQYFGPGTRLTVT.